This entry is about one TCR beta chain. It has no known antigen specificity. No much larger clone exists at a distance of one base, and base qualities are not known. The CDR3 sequence holds 15 residues, the cysteine and phenylalanine included. Only the CDR3 region is kept as DNA, spanning 45 bases read in frame from base 1. V is reduced by 7 bases and J by 6 bases, leaving a spacing of 19 bases between them. According to the germline V gene, CDR1 reads SNHLY and CDR2 reads FYNNEI. The sample belongs to a study of shared clonotypes between healthy human individuals (dated by TCRdb to 2020 to 2021). Looking at the study overall: A couple of women and a few men aged 18 to 49 years were included in the cohort. Libraries were prepared and TCR repertoires were sequenced by different laboratories using diverse techniques, in order to increase sequencing depth and limit assay-specific biases. For each donor, three plates each were used for CD4 naive and CD4 memory, two plates were used for CD8 naive, and one plate was used for CD8 memory. Leukapheresis yielded between about 0.9 and 9.5 billion PBMCs per donor. To estimate repertoire size and how much clonotype sharing occurs between individuals, the study deeply sequenced the blood TCR repertoires of about five healthy adults.

TCR CDR3 regions were amplified from genomic DNA by multiplex PCR using the deep immunoSEQ assay. For each cell subset, the extracted genomic DNA was distributed evenly across all wells of several immunoSEQ 96-well plates, and each plate served as one replicate. For sorted subsets, about 200 ng genomic DNA, equal to tens of thousands of T cell genomes, was loaded into each replicate PCR. Purified libraries were quantified with a Qubit 3.0 fluorometer, sized on a Bioanalyzer 2100, and re-quantified with the KAPA Library Quantification kit. Every immunoSEQ 96-well plate was sequenced on a dedicated single-read 150-cycle Illumina NextSeq 550 flow cell. Per the authors' processing: Because the immunoSEQ output held only junctional sequences and lacked quality scores, the filtering could not match the filtering applied to full-length reads. Sequences were annotated with PyIR, a Python wrapper for IgBLAST v1.9, using IMGT germline references to assign V/J genes and CDR3. Reads were filtered out if the reads had weak V/J assignments (E-value above 1e-6), no CDR3, stop codons, out-of-frame junctions, or ambiguous translated residues. V3J clonotypes were defined as sequences sharing the same inferred V gene, J gene, and CDR3 amino acid sequence. Percentage overlap between repertoires was calculated by dividing the number of shared unique clonotypes by the size of the smaller repertoire. Three approaches were used to assess repertoire richness: RTK rarefaction, the Chao1 estimator, and Recon v2.1 estimates of unobserved clonotypes. Generation probabilities were computed with OLGA for all TCRbeta clonotypes obtained by the gDNA method from a handful of donors. The clones in this table, taken by TCRdb from immuneACCESS, are in-frame only. Not every clone is retained; where verified, under half of the shortfall comes from an unresolved V gene, and the cause of the rest is unknown. V, J and clone size reflect that table, while D and trimming were determined from the DNA. A total of over a million clones appear in this sample, about 76% of them only once. The ten largest clones represent 1.4% to 1.5% of the sample.

The donors were healthy, HIV-negative adults who had no recently reported acute infections or vaccinations. Only Caucasian adults living in Nashville, Tennessee, USA were represented among the donors. Magnetic negative selection was used to enrich CD4+ T cells, after which naive cells were positively selected on CD45RA and the negative fraction became the memory subset. Blood was obtained by leukapheresis, after which PBMCs were separated by Ficoll-Histopaque density gradient centrifugation and cryopreserved in liquid nitrogen vapor phase. Purity and quantity of every magnetically sorted T cell population were checked by analytical flow cytometry. Genomic DNA was isolated from each sorted fraction and quantified by UV absorbance on a Nanodrop 2000c. Here is what the overall study found, with its caveats: Sampling was limited to blood, and TCR repertoires in tissue likely differ from TCR repertoires in blood. Sharing across four donors was observed for approximately 5% of naive CD4, under 4% of naive CD8, 2% to 2.5% of memory CD4, and about 0.4% of memory CD8 clonotypes. Naive subsets generally had larger estimated clonotype richness than memory subsets did. Even with the large sequencing depth, rarefaction of the sorted-subset datasets indicated that sequencing was incomplete. Pairwise subsampling led to the expectation that sequencing depth would affect the degree of clonotype sharing among donors. Higher generation probabilities were observed for clonotypes shared by all four sorted-subset donors than for non-shared clonotypes. The genetic and exposure-history diversity represented was limited by the small number of donors.

Sequencing was performed on memory CD4+ T cells sorted from blood. This sample's cell subset or site label indicates: CD45RA-negative fraction. The chain joins TRBV2 to TRBJ2-1; the D gene is tentatively TRBD1 or TRBD2, each matching 6 bases. The clonotype originates from a young man in good health. At the DNA level, the sequence is TGTGCCAGCATCACCCCGAGGGGGGCGGGCAATGAGCAGTTCTTC. This yields the protein CASITPRGAGNEQFF.